The source of this TCR beta chain is a study of PD-L1 blockade in urothelial cancer. The overall study: Atezolizumab was started by patients in 2014 at 1,200 mg intravenously every 3 weeks. Study-wide results and caveats: At the 3-week point, tumor-associated blood clones expanded more in durable-benefit patients.

V was clipped by 5 bases and J by 6 bases, with 14 bases between them. Per the germline V gene, CDR1 is MRHNA and CDR2 is SNTAGT. The CDR3 contains 14 residues. Sequencing used immunoSEQ multiplex PCR; TCRdb keeps in-frame clones, though not all of them. The profile covers about 72,000 clones, with approximately 81% appearing a single time and 4% to 6% taken by the ten largest. Per patient, between 1 and 8 samples were collected at pretreatment and on-treatment time points. In the case of this clone: The antigen remains unidentified.

The TCR originated in an older man with urothelial cancer. The sequences come from PBMCs, collected around atezolizumab (anti-PD-L1) treatment. This chain uses TRBV6-4 with TRBJ2-1, with a tentative D call TRBD2 (5 bases). The CDR3 is CASSPEGFPNEQFF. The CDR3 nucleotides are TGTGCCAGCAGTCCCGAGGGCTTCCCCAATGAGCAGTTCTTC.